This TCR beta chain was found in a study of blood T cell repertoires in COVID-19. Produced via immunoSEQ multiplex PCR; TCRdb's table is partial and in-frame only. The sample includes about 140,000 clones, about 86% seen only once; the top ten take 8.2%. The specimen was peripheral blood. This TCR was sampled from a woman aged 60-75 years with acute or convalescent COVID-19.

DNA for the CDR3: TGTGCCAGCAGCTTGGGACTCAGCTCTGGAAACACCATATATTTT. Translating gives CASSLGLSSGNTIYF. The chain links TRBV27 to TRBJ1-3, with D tentatively TRBD1 (5 bases). Germline V gene data show CDR1 as MNHEY and CDR2 as SMNVEV (reference sequence). Trimming cost V 6 bases and J 0 bases, with 12 bases left between them. This CDR3 contains 15 residues.